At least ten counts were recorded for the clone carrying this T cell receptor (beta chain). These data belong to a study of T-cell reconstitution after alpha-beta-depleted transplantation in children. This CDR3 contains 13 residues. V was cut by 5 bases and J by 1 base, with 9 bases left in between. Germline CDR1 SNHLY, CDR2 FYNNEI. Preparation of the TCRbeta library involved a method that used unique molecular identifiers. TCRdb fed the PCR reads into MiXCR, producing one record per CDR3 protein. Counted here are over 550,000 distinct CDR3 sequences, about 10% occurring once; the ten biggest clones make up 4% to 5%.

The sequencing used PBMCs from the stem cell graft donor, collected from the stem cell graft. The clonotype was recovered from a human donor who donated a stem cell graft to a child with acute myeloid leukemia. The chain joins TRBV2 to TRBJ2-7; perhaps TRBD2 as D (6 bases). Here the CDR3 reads CASSRTISYEQYF. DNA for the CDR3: TGTGCCAGCAGTCGGACTATTTCCTACGAGCAGTACTTC.